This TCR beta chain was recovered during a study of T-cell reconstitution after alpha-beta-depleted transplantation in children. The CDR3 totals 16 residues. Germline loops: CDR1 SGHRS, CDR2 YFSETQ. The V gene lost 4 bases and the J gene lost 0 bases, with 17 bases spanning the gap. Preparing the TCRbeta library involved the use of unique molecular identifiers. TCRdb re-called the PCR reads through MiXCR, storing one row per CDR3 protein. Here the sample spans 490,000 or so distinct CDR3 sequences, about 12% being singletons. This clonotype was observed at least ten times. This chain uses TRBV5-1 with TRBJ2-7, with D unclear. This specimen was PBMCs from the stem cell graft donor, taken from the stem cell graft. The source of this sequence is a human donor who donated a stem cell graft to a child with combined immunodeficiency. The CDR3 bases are TGCGCCAGCAGCCCCATCTCGTTGAGGCCCTCCTACGAGCAGTACTTC. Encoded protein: CASSPISLRPSYEQYF.